The sequence of this T cell receptor (beta chain) was determined in a study of T cells in tuberculosis. TCRdb's table, derived via immunoSEQ multiplex PCR, lists solely in-frame clones and lacks some. In the table there are about 34,000 clones, approximately 90% of which are singletons. This sample's time point: new active TB diagnosis, blood taken before or within 7 days of starting treatment. The TCR comes from an adult with tuberculosis. The sample in question was PBMCs, obtained at tuberculosis diagnosis.

The CDR3 loop reads CASSPGTDNQPQHF. In DNA form, the CDR3 reads TGTGCCAGCAGCCCTGGGACAGACAATCAGCCCCAGCATTTT. The rearrangement links TRBV28 to TRBJ1-5, with TRBD1 matching over 7 bases. Germline V gives CDR1 MDHEN, CDR2 SYDVKM. The CDR3 spans 14 residues. V shed 6 bases, J shed 3 bases, and the junction held 5 bases outside the gene matches.